This T cell receptor beta chain was observed in a study of blood T cells in healthy people across ages. Overall study findings and caveats: Observed TCR beta diversity showed a strong correlation with the percentage of naive T cells as measured by flow cytometry.

Using a J-beta primer mix together with a sample-barcoded 5' primer, a second PCR was run for roughly 6 to 11 cycles. Each cDNA molecule carried a tag from a template-switch adaptor that contained 12 random nucleotides. Using its own MiXCR run on the 5' RACE reads, TCRdb lists one record per CDR3 protein. Of about 1 million distinct CDR3 sequences listed, 35% to 55% are singletons. This clonotype was counted a few times. Its antigen is not identified. CDR1 is SGHAT, CDR2 FQNNGV, per germline. The CDR3 spans 14 residues. V lost 1 base and J 0 bases, leaving 7 bases between the germline ends. Specimen: blood. This clonotype was obtained from a woman aged 60 to 75 in good health. The gene calls are TRBV11-2 and TRBJ2-7; D is unresolved. DNA for the CDR3: TGTGCCAGCAGCTTAGGCTGGAGCTCCTACGAGCAGTACTTC. This sequence encodes CASSLGWSSYEQYF.